The 12 T cell receptor beta chains listed next were all sequenced from one sample in a study of OX40 agonist ivuxolimab in advanced cancers. Generated by immunoSEQ multiplex PCR, the TCRdb table keeps only in-frame clones and is missing some. The sample holds around 67,000 clones; 80% to 90% are singletons and the top ten take about 2.4%. Sequenced material: CD4+ or CD8+ T cells sorted from blood, taken in a trial of the OX40 agonist ivuxolimab. All receptors derive from an adult with an advanced solid tumor such as melanoma, head and neck, liver or kidney cancer.

This sequence joins TRBV19 and TRBJ1-1, with 8 bases that match TRBD1. The CDR3 is 14 residues long. V was clipped by 5 bases and J by 4 bases; unmatched bases: 6. CDR1 and CDR2 (germline): LNHDA, SQIVND (reference sequence). The CDR3 loop is CASSFTGTGTEAFF. The CDR3 nucleotides read TGTGCCAGTAGTTTTACCGGGACAGGCACTGAAGCTTTCTTT.

The CDR3 spells CASSVGTPSYEQYF. CDR3 nucleotide sequence: TGTGCCAGCAGCGTCGGGACACCTTCATACGAGCAGTACTTC. The chain carries TRBV9 and TRBJ2-7; tentative D call: TRBD1 (6 bases). There are 14 residues in the CDR3. Trimming stripped 2 bases from V and 4 bases from J, with 13 bases between. Per germline, CDR1 SGDLS and CDR2 YYNGEE.

The chain has TRBV7-9 and TRBJ1-2; D ambiguous. Trimming took 8 bases from V and 0 from J, leaving 7 bases between them. Germline values: CDR1 SEHNR, CDR2 FQNEAQ (reference sequence). This CDR3 region has 12 residues. CDR3 amino acids: CASAGSNYGYTF. CDR3 coding DNA: TGTGCCAGCGCTGGGTCTAACTATGGCTACACCTTC.

This clone was counted a single time. The chain couples TRBV7-9 to TRBJ1-6; TRBD1 matches at 7 bases. CDR3 length: 16 amino acids. V dropped 5 bases and J dropped 5; count of bases not matched to a gene: 9. CDR1 and CDR2 (germline): SEHNR, FQNEAQ (reference sequence). The CDR3 DNA sequence: TGTGCCAGCAGCCGCAGCACCGGGACAGATAATTCACCCCTCCACTTT. Protein: CASSRSTGTDNSPLHF.

This chain uses TRBV6-5 with TRBJ1-5; weak D call: TRBD1 (5 bases). Germline V gene lookup returns CDR1 MNHEY and CDR2 SVGAGI. This CDR3 is built from 15 residues. Trimming took off 6 bases at V and 1 base at J, with 13 bases between the two ends. CDR3 protein: CASRRDGGSNQPQHF. CDR3 bases: TGTGCCAGCAGACGGGACGGCGGAAGCAATCAGCCCCAGCATTTT.

This clone was seen more than once but under ten times. The rearrangement links TRBV28 to TRBJ2-7; D unclear. V lost 2 bases and J 5 bases, leaving 7 bases between the germline ends. This CDR3 has 12 amino acids. Looked up from germline, CDR1 is MDHEN and CDR2 is SYDVKM. The CDR3 protein is CASSLVGDEQYF. DNA for the CDR3: TGTGCCAGCAGTTTAGTTGGGGACGAGCAGTACTTC.

The chain employs TRBV11-2 and TRBJ2-3; 7 nucleotides match TRBD1. Germline V lookup: CDR1 SGHAT, CDR2 FQNNGV. Trimming at V came to 7 bases and at J to 2 bases, leaving 3 bases not matched to a gene. CDR3 length: 13 residues. The CDR3 here is CASTGQTTDTQYF. CDR3 coding DNA: TGTGCCAGCACGGGACAGACCACAGATACGCAGTATTTT.

The chain is built from TRBV7-3 and TRBJ2-1; the D gene is possibly TRBD2 (6 bases). Germline values: CDR1 SGHTA, CDR2 FQGTGA. The CDR3 covers 14 residues. V dropped 2 bases and J dropped 9 bases, with 14 bases sitting between them. This chain's CDR3 is CASSLVSGASEQFF. CDR3 DNA sequence: TGTGCCAGCAGCTTAGTCTCGGGAGCGAGTGAGCAGTTCTTC.

The chain combines TRBV27 with TRBJ1-1; 8 nucleotides align to TRBD1. The CDR3 runs 14 residues. The V segment lost 2 bases and the J segment 5 bases; nucleotides outside the gene matches: 4. The germline gives CDR1 MNHEY, CDR2 SMNVEV (reference sequence). CDR3 sequence reads: CASSLQGARTEAFF. The CDR3 coding sequence is TGTGCCAGCAGTTTACAGGGGGCTCGGACTGAAGCTTTCTTT.

V is TRBV5-8 and J is TRBJ1-1, with D unclear. Trimming took 2 bases from V and 0 from J, leaving 8 bases between them. CDR3 size: 14 residues. Germline CDR1 is SGHTS and CDR2 is YDEGEE. The CDR3 loop is CASSLGLMNTEAFF. CDR3 sequence (DNA): TGTGCCAGCAGCTTAGGGTTAATGAACACTGAAGCTTTCTTT.

This clone was counted only a few times. This chain uses TRBV9 with TRBJ1-1; D remains ambiguous. Trimming cost V 6 bases and J 1 base, with 13 bases left between them. The CDR3 loop spans 14 amino acids. Germline CDR1 SGDLS, CDR2 YYNGEE. The CDR3, as DNA: TGTGCCAGCACCTCTGGGATGGGGAACACTGAAGCTTTCTTT. Protein product: CASTSGMGNTEAFF.

This rearrangement joins TRBV5-6 to TRBJ1-5; TRBD1 aligns across 8 bases. Trimming removed 4 bases from V and 6 bases from J; junction bases left unmatched: 6. The CDR3 runs 14 residues. Germline CDR1 is SGHDT and CDR2 is YYEEEE. The CDR3 loop is CASSRRQGSQPQHF. The CDR3 bases are TGTGCCAGCAGCCGCAGACAGGGGAGTCAGCCCCAGCATTTT.